The 14 T cell receptor beta chains below come from one sample, sequenced in a study of beta chain features in type 1 diabetes. The entirety of the isolated RNA underwent reverse transcription, so expressed TCRB transcripts were sequenced. Using immunoSEQ multiplex PCR, the repertoire was profiled, and TCRdb retains in-frame clones only, with some absent. The top ten clones hold about 0.02% of a sample with 810,000 or so clones, 17% of them seen once. The sequenced material came from naive CD4+ T cells from blood. The receptor source for this set is a woman aged 18-29 years in good health.

The rearrangement joins TRBV15 to TRBJ2-3, with 14 bases fitting TRBD2. CDR1 is LNHNV, CDR2 YYDKDF, per germline (reference sequence). V gave up 1 base and J gave up 2 bases; unmatched junction bases: 8. This CDR3 is built from 19 residues. DNA for the CDR3: TGTGCCACCAGCAGAGGACTAGCGGGAGGGAGGGGTTTCACAGATACGCAGTATTTT. The encoded protein is CATSRGLAGGRGFTDTQYF.

This clone was detected only a few times. The CDR3 protein is CASATGQEELGLFF. The CDR3 nucleotides read TGTGCCAGCGCTACTGGACAGGAAGAATTGGGGCTGTTTTTT. The chain carries TRBV28 and TRBJ2-2; 7 bases match TRBD1. The junction had 16 bases not matched to a gene; V was cut back by 8 bases and J by 13 bases. CDR1 is MDHEN and CDR2 is SYDVKM in the germline V gene. The CDR3 loop spans 14 amino acids.

Worth noting for this clone: Different DNA sequences within this sample yield the same CDR3. The chain joins TRBV11-2 to TRBJ1-1; D uncertain. The CDR3 runs 13 residues. CDR1 and CDR2 (germline): SGHAT, FQNNGV. The V end lost 1 base, the J end lost 2 bases, and 5 bases lay between the germline ends. The CDR3 spells CASSLGVNTEAFF. CDR3 DNA sequence: TGTGCCAGCAGCTTAGGCGTAAACACTGAAGCTTTCTTT.

This clone was seen a few times. This chain uses TRBV5-4 with TRBJ2-5; D remains ambiguous. The germline V gene encodes CDR1 SGHNT and CDR2 YYREEE (reference sequence). The CDR3 covers 13 residues. V was pared by 1 base and J by 0 bases, with 4 bases between. This chain's CDR3 is CASSLFNQETQYF. The DNA for the CDR3 is TGTGCCAGCAGCTTGTTCAACCAAGAGACCCAGTACTTC.

The chain is built from TRBV20-1 and TRBJ2-1; no reliable D call. CDR3 length: 11 residues. Trimming left V 4 bases short and J 5 bases short, with 6 bases between. Germline V CDR1 and CDR2: DFQATT, SNEGSKA (reference sequence). The CDR3 DNA follows: TGCAGTGCTATTAAGGACAATGAGCAGTTCTTC. As protein: CSAIKDNEQFF.

The chain uses TRBV11-2 and TRBJ2-6; 10 nucleotides agree with TRBD1. Per the germline V gene, CDR1 is SGHAT and CDR2 is FQNNGV. CDR3 length: 18 amino acids. The V and J ends lost 5 bases and 3 bases, in that order; junction bases with no gene match: 10. DNA of the CDR3: TGTGCCAGCAGCACACCGGGACAGGGGAAGGTTGGGGCCAACGTCCTGACTTTC. The encoded protein is CASSTPGQGKVGANVLTF.

The chain couples TRBV29-1 to TRBJ2-3; 10 positions agree with TRBD2. This CDR3 has 15 residues. Per germline, CDR1 SQVTM and CDR2 ANQGSEA. Germline trimming cut 5 bases from V and 0 bases from J; bases unmatched to any gene: 5. The CDR3 DNA follows: TGCAGCGTTCAAAGACTAGCGGGTAGCACAGATACGCAGTATTTT. Amino acids: CSVQRLAGSTDTQYF.

The V and J genes are TRBV4-3 and TRBJ2-7; no definite D call. CDR1 LGHNA and CDR2 YSLEER come from the germline V gene. The CDR3 is made up of 13 amino acids. V was trimmed by 0 bases and J by 5 bases, leaving 8 bases between them. CDR3 region: CASSQDTPHEQYF. CDR3 DNA: TGCGCCAGCAGCCAAGACACCCCTCACGAGCAGTACTTC.

The rearrangement links TRBV4-1 to TRBJ2-3; TRBD1 might be the D (6 bases). The V gene's germline CDR1 is MGHRA and CDR2 YSYEKL. This CDR3 spans 16 amino acids. Trimming left V 1 base short and J 0 bases short, with 11 bases between. The CDR3 DNA follows: TGCGCCAGCAGCCAAGGGTGGGGGCGGAGCACAGATACGCAGTATTTT. It translates to CASSQGWGRSTDTQYF.

Only one count was recorded for this clone. V and J are TRBV2 and TRBJ1-2; 9 nucleotides match TRBD1. The CDR3 loop spans 15 amino acids. The V gene's germline CDR1 is SNHLY and CDR2 FYNNEI. The V and J ends lost 2 bases and 7 bases, in that order; junction bases with no gene match: 8. The CDR3 DNA reads TGTGCCAGCAGTGAAACTTGGACAGGGGTGTCTGGCTACACCTTC. Amino acids: CASSETWTGVSGYTF.

The CDR3 is CASSSERDGKQYF. The CDR3 DNA sequence: TGTGCCAGCAGCTCTGAAAGGGACGGCAAGCAGTACTTC. The rearrangement uses TRBV5-4 and TRBJ2-7; D is tentatively TRBD1 or TRBD2 (5 bases each). The CDR3 length is 13 residues. Germline assignment: CDR1 SGHNT and CDR2 YYREEE (reference sequence). V lost 3 bases and J 8 bases, leaving 15 bases between the germline ends.

This clone has just a few counts. The V gene is TRBV15, the J gene TRBJ2-6, with a possible D match to TRBD1 (8 bases). The CDR3 has 20 residues. The germline gives CDR1 LNHNV, CDR2 YYDKDF (reference sequence). Between the trimmed V and J ends, which lost 0 bases and 0 bases, there was a span of 18 bases. CDR3 sequence reads: CATSREAGTGGDSGANVLTF. As DNA, the CDR3 is TGTGCCACCAGCAGAGAAGCGGGGACAGGAGGGGACTCTGGGGCCAACGTCCTGACTTTC.

This clone has just a few counts. The rearrangement uses TRBV19 and TRBJ2-3; D gene unclear. With 6 bases removed from V and 1 base from J, the gap between germline ends came to 11 bases. CDR1 is LNHDA and CDR2 is SQIVND in the germline V gene (reference sequence). The CDR3 sequence is 14 residues long. CDR3 sequence: CASRRGRGTDTQYF. The DNA for the CDR3 is TGTGCCAGTAGGAGAGGTCGGGGCACAGATACGCAGTATTTT.

This clone has more than one count but fewer than ten. This chain joins TRBV6-5 and TRBJ2-7, with D possibly called TRBD1 or TRBD2 (5 bases each). Germline CDR1 is MNHEY and CDR2 is SVGAGI. This CDR3 is built from 14 residues. V lost 5 bases and J 2 bases, leaving 13 bases between the germline ends. Written as DNA, the CDR3 is TGTGCCAGCAGTATAGGGACGTATCCCTACGAGCAGTACTTC. It is translated as CASSIGTYPYEQYF.